This T cell receptor beta chain came from a study of follicular helper T cells after annual influenza vaccination. Libraries were prepared by immunoSEQ multiplex PCR; TCRdb keeps only in-frame clonotypes and omits some of them. The data hold some 10,000 clones, with roughly 80% observed a single time. As for this clone: What it recognizes is unknown.

CDR1 and CDR2 (germline): MNHEY, SVGAGI. J was trimmed by 4 bases and V by 6 bases; bases with no gene match: 5. CDR3 length: 13 residues. The study, taken as a whole, reports: ICOS+CD38+ cTfh clonality change tracked circulating plasmablast frequency change.

This chain uses TRBV6-5 with TRBJ1-2; TRBD1 matches 7 bases. The source of this sequence is an adult who received the influenza vaccine. This sample comprised CXCR5- memory CD4+ T cells sorted from blood, obtained 6 weeks after influenza vaccination. The CDR3 here is CASRDQGGYGYTF. The CDR3 DNA follows: TGTGCCAGCAGGGATCAGGGGGGCTATGGCTACACCTTC.